Listed below are T cell receptor beta chains from one sample, sequenced in a study of T cell clones after liver transplantation. TCRdb keeps only in-frame clones here, not all; method: immunoSEQ multiplex PCR. The repertoire holds roughly 80,000 clones, 82% seen once, with approximately 0.47% in the top ten. The sequencing used CD4+ T cells from blood, collected 45 to 46 months after liver transplant. These receptors came from a human patient who received a liver transplant. Some T cells may have come from the graft donor. Both conserved end residues are part of each CDR3. The D gene is left open where the match is weak. For some rows the clone size is stated as once, few or many, or as a class when expanded; others skip it.

v_call	clone_size	d_call	j_call	cdr3_nt	cdr3_aa
TRBV2	-	-	TRBJ2-1	TGTGCCAGCAGTGAAGCGGCAGTTTTCTACAATGAGCAGTTCTTC	CASSEAAVFYNEQFF
TRBV10-3	-	TRBD2	TRBJ2-7	TGTGCCATCAGTGATGGGACTAGCGGGAGTTACGAGCAGTACTTC	CAISDGTSGSYEQYF
TRBV29-1	-	-	TRBJ2-3	TGCAGCGTTACCCCACGGGGGCAAATGGGCACAGATACGCAGTATTTT	CSVTPRGQMGTDTQYF
TRBV18	-	-	TRBJ1-4	TGTGCCAGCTCACCAATACAGGGTCCTGAAAAACTGTTTTTT	CASSPIQGPEKLFF
TRBV28	-	TRBD1	TRBJ1-5	TGTGCCAGCAGTGGGACAGCTTGGCTGCCCCAGCATTTT	CASSGTAWLPQHF
TRBV5-8	-	TRBD1	TRBJ2-3	TGTGCCAGCAGCTTCGGACAGGGCCAGACAGATACGCAGTATTTT	CASSFGQGQTDTQYF
TRBV2	few	-	TRBJ2-7	TGTGCCAGCAGTGAAGCGGAGGCAGGGGTCTGTTTC	CASSEAEAGVCF
TRBV10-3	few	-	TRBJ1-2	TGTGCCATCAGTGAGTCAGCCAGGGGATCCTATGGCTACACCTTC	CAISESARGSYGYTF
TRBV28	-	-	TRBJ1-5	TGTGCCAGCAGTTCCCTTATGGAACAGCCCCAGCATTTT	CASSSLMEQPQHF
TRBV9	once	-	TRBJ2-2	TGTGCCAGCAGCCCCAGGGGAGGGGACACCGGGGAGCTGTTTTTT	CASSPRGGDTGELFF
TRBV7-9	many	-	TRBJ1-1	TGTGCCAGCAGCTTGAGTGAGGGCACTGAAGCTTTCTTT	CASSLSEGTEAFF
TRBV2	once	-	TRBJ2-3	TGTGCCAGCAGTGGTGGACAGAAACGCACAGATACGCAGTATTTT	CASSGGQKRTDTQYF
TRBV5-1	-	-	TRBJ2-2	TGCGCCAGCAGCCCCGGGACACCCACCGGGGAGCTGTTTTTT	CASSPGTPTGELFF
TRBV28	-	-	TRBJ1-1	TGTGCCACAGGACCCTTGAACACTGAAGCTTTCTTT	CATGPLNTEAFF
TRBV10-3	-	-	TRBJ2-7	TGTGCCATCAGTGAGTACCACGAGCAGTACTTC	CAISEYHEQYF
TRBV30	-	-	TRBJ1-3	TGTGCCTGGAGACAGGGAGCCGGAAACACCATATATTTT	CAWRQGAGNTIYF
TRBV28	once	-	TRBJ2-6	TGTGCCAGCAGGCGGTCCCACTCTGGGGCCAACGTCCTGACTTTC	CASRRSHSGANVLTF
TRBV28	-	-	TRBJ1-4	TGTGCCAGCAGTTTGTTGGGTGAAAAACTGTTTTTT	CASSLLGEKLFF
TRBV18	-	-	TRBJ2-7	TGTGCCAGCTCACTGAGACAGGAGTACGAGCAGTACTTC	CASSLRQEYEQYF
TRBV18	-	-	TRBJ2-2	TGTGCCAGCTCCCCCGACAGGAACACCGGGGAGCTGTTTTTT	CASSPDRNTGELFF
TRBV11-2	-	-	TRBJ2-5	TGTGCCAGCAGCTTCTCGGACAGTAACCAAGAGACCCAGTACTTC	CASSFSDSNQETQYF
TRBV5-1	-	-	TRBJ2-2	TGCGCCAGCAGCTTCCGTACGAACACCGGGGAGCTGTTTTTT	CASSFRTNTGELFF
TRBV19	-	TRBD1	TRBJ1-1	TGTGCCAGTAGTAGCGACAGGGCCCCAAGGACTGAAGCTTTCTTT	CASSSDRAPRTEAFF
TRBV10-2	once	-	TRBJ1-1	TGCGCCAGCACCTCCCCCCAGGGGAGCACTGAAGCTTTCTTT	CASTSPQGSTEAFF
TRBV4-1	-	TRBD1	TRBJ1-2	TGCGCCAGCAGCCAAACAATCGAGACAGGGGCGGCTAACTATGGCTACACCTTC	CASSQTIETGAANYGYTF
TRBV27	-	-	TRBJ2-7	TGTGCCAGCAGTTTATCGGCGGGACCCTTCGGGCAAGACGAGCAGTACTTC	CASSLSAGPFGQDEQYF
TRBV28	-	-	TRBJ1-2	TGTGCCAGCAGTTTCACCGCAGGGCCCCAGGGCTACACCTTC	CASSFTAGPQGYTF
TRBV11-3	-	TRBD2	TRBJ2-7	TGTGCCAGCAGCCCGAGAGGGGGACTAGCTTCGGGGGAGCAGTACTTC	CASSPRGGLASGEQYF
TRBV19	-	-	TRBJ1-3	TGTGCCTGCCAACAGGTCTCCTCTGGAAACACCATATATTTT	CACQQVSSGNTIYF
TRBV28	-	-	TRBJ1-1	TGTGCCAGCAGCCCCTATCGTGGCAAGCCGAACACTGAAGCTTTCTTT	CASSPYRGKPNTEAFF
TRBV18	-	TRBD1	TRBJ2-3	TGTGCCAGCTCACCTATGACAGGGGCCACAGATACGCAGTATTTT	CASSPMTGATDTQYF
TRBV9	-	-	TRBJ2-7	TGTGCCAGCAGCGTAGATCAGGGGCTCTACGAGCAGTACTTC	CASSVDQGLYEQYF
TRBV7-9	-	TRBD2	TRBJ2-1	TGTGCCAGCAGCTTAGTAGCGGGGGACTACAATGAGCAGTTCTTC	CASSLVAGDYNEQFF
TRBV7-3	-	-	TRBJ2-3	TGTGCCAGCAGCTTGGTAGAGGCAGATACGCAGTATTTT	CASSLVEADTQYF
TRBV18	-	TRBD1	TRBJ1-1	TGTGCCAGCTCCGTGGACAGGGCCGAGACTGAAGCTTTCTTT	CASSVDRAETEAFF
TRBV6-5	-	-	TRBJ2-7	TGTGCCACCCAGGACACGACCTACGAGCAGTACTTC	CATQDTTYEQYF
TRBV4-3	-	TRBD2	TRBJ2-3	TGCGCCAGCAGCCAAGATCTTCGAACTAGCGGCTCCACAGATACGCAGTATTTT	CASSQDLRTSGSTDTQYF
TRBV6-4	-	TRBD2	TRBJ2-5	TGTGCCAGCAGAGCCAGACTAGCGGGAGTCTCCTGGGAGACCCAGTACTTC	CASRARLAGVSWETQYF
TRBV18	-	-	TRBJ2-7	TGTGCCAGCTCACCAGGAAGGGATAACGAGCAGTACTTC	CASSPGRDNEQYF
TRBV7-8	-	-	TRBJ1-1	TGTGCCAGCAGCTTAGCCCCGGTACTTGAAGCTTTCTTT	CASSLAPVLEAFF
TRBV5-6	-	TRBD1	TRBJ2-6	TGTGCCAGCAGCTTGGTACGAGACAGGGTAAAAGCTGGGGCCAACGTCCTGACTTTC	CASSLVRDRVKAGANVLTF
TRBV6-6	-	TRBD2	TRBJ2-5	TGTGCCAGCAGTTCGCTAGCGGGAGGGCAAGAGACCCAGTACTTC	CASSSLAGGQETQYF
TRBV10-1	-	-	TRBJ2-1	TGCGCCAGCAGTGAGGGAACCTACAATGAGCAGTTCTTC	CASSEGTYNEQFF
TRBV15	-	-	TRBJ2-5	TGTGCCACCAGCGTCGGGACCCCTGCTATGAAGACCCAGTACTTC	CATSVGTPAMKTQYF
TRBV25-1	-	-	TRBJ2-1	TGTGCCAGCACCGCGGGGGACAGATCCTACAATGAGCAGTTCTTC	CASTAGDRSYNEQFF
TRBV27	-	TRBD2	TRBJ2-3	TGTGCCAGCAGTCCGGGGCGCGGTCCTACCACTAGCGGTACGCAGTATTTT	CASSPGRGPTTSGTQYF
TRBV28	-	-	TRBJ1-4	TGTGCCAGCAGTCACAACAGGATCCCTAATGAAAAACTGTTTTTT	CASSHNRIPNEKLFF
TRBV28	-	-	TRBJ2-1	TGTGCCAGCAGCTCCCCCGGCCGAAGCAATGAGCAGTTCTTC	CASSSPGRSNEQFF
TRBV6-1	-	TRBD2	TRBJ2-3	TGTGCCAGCAGTGATCCAGCGGGAGGTAGCACAGATACGCAGTATTTT	CASSDPAGGSTDTQYF
TRBV18	many	-	TRBJ2-5	TGTGCCAGCTCACCACTTATTACGGAAGGGGAGAGGGAGACCCAGTACTTC	CASSPLITEGERETQYF
TRBV2	-	-	TRBJ1-1	TGTGCCAGCGGAGAATCGACAGTGAACACTGAAGCTTTCTTT	CASGESTVNTEAFF
TRBV2	-	-	TRBJ1-2	TGTGCCAGCAGTCCAAGCGGGGCCTGGAACTATGGCTACACCTTC	CASSPSGAWNYGYTF
TRBV10-1	few	TRBD1	TRBJ2-3	TGCGCCAGCAGTGACCTGCGGACAGGGTCCACAGATACGCAGTATTTT	CASSDLRTGSTDTQYF
TRBV14	-	-	TRBJ1-1	TGTGCCAGCAGCCAAGCCGGGATGAACACTGAAGCTTTCTTT	CASSQAGMNTEAFF